This T cell receptor (beta chain) appears in the sequencing data of a study of cytomegalovirus exposure and HLA in healthy donors. Study-level information: The 90 to 150 validation repertoires, a later analysis reported, used the same platform as the 550 to 700 repertoires from the first cohort. Findings and caveats of the study: In vitro checks showed that a few CMV-associated chains really do target CMV antigens. Across donors, most TCRs were seen rarely, yet some public ones were widespread. The tendency of first-cohort TCR clusters to co-occur in the 95 to 150 validation repertoires was the finding of a later analysis.

Data came from immunoSEQ multiplex PCR; TCRdb stores just in-frame clones and leaves some out. The data hold 110,000 to 150,000 clones, with just under 90% observed a single time. A note on this clone: Its antigen is still unknown.

Germline V gene data show CDR1 as LNHDA and CDR2 as SQIVND (reference sequence). The CDR3 totals 15 residues. Trimming cost V 4 bases and J 3 bases; bases outside gene matches: 8. The V and J genes are TRBV19 and TRBJ2-7; 8 nucleotides agree with TRBD1. Material: PBMCs. This clonotype was obtained from a woman in her twenties or thirties in good health and CMV-seropositive. CDR3: CASSRDRNGGYEQYF. The DNA of the CDR3 is TGTGCCAGTAGTAGGGACAGGAACGGGGGCTACGAGCAGTACTTC. Full variable domain (remainder filled in from reference TRBV19 and TRBJ2-7): DGGITQSPKYLFRKEGQNVTLSCEQNLNHDAMYWYRQDPGQGLRLIYYSQIVNDFQKGDIAEGYSVSREKKESFPLTVTSAQKNPTAFYLCASSRDRNGGYEQYFGPGTRLTVT.